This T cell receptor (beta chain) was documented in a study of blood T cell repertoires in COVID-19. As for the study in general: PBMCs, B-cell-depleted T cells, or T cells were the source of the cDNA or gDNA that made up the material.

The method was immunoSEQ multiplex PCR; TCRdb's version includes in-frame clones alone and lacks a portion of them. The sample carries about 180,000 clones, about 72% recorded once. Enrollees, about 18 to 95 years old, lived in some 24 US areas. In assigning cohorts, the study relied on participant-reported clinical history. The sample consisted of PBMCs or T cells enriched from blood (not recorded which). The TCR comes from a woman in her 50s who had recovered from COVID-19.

DNA of the CDR3: TGCGCCAGCAGCTTGGGGCTAGCTCAAGAGACCCAGTACTTC. Translation: CASSLGLAQETQYF. The chain employs TRBV5-1 and TRBJ2-5; TRBD2 might be the D (5 bases). The CDR3 is made up of 14 amino acids. CDR1 is SGHRS, CDR2 YFSETQ, per germline. V lost 0 bases and J lost 2, with 8 bases in between.